This record looks at one T cell receptor beta chain sequence and its context. Antigen: not known. The sample comes from a study of cytomegalovirus exposure and HLA in healthy donors. The V and J ends lost 3 bases and 3 bases, in that order; junction bases with no gene match: 2. Germline V gives CDR1 MRHNA, CDR2 SNTAGT. The CDR3 loop spans 14 amino acids. The PCR ran on 60 Vbeta and 13 Jbeta primers. The method was immunoSEQ multiplex PCR; TCRdb's version includes in-frame clones alone and lacks a portion of them. The sample lists 200,000 to 250,000 clones; 82% were seen once. Notes on the study in general: A later analysis found common viral pathogens apparently linked to several of the most significant clusters. Being productive about 87% or about 30% of the time was typical of most TCR beta V segments in an earlier analysis. A later analysis found TCR association rates differed by HLA locus, highest for DRB1 and lowest for HLA-C.

The J gene is TRBJ2-7, the V gene TRBV6-4, with 10 nucleotides matching TRBD2. The sequence derives from a woman between 40 and 50 years old in good health and CMV-seronegative. The sequencing sample was made of PBMCs. The CDR3 nucleotides are TGTGCCAGCAGTGAGCTAGCGGGAGTCTACGAGCAGTACTTC. Translating it yields CASSELAGVYEQYF.